This T cell receptor beta chain appears in the sequencing data of a study of Ad26.COV2.S vaccination and SARS-CoV-2 variants. Study-level information: Into the muscle, Ad26.COV2.S was dosed once or twice, 56 days apart.

V gave up 0 bases and J gave up 3 bases, with 13 bases separating them. The CDR3 loop spans 15 amino acids. The V gene's germline CDR1 is SGHRS and CDR2 YFSETQ. Specified treatment: 15 to 20 received Ad26.COV2.S at low or high dose, single or two shots; roughly five received placebo; per-sample allocation not given. All samples were drawn on day 63, counting from the first vaccine or placebo injection. TCRdb's copy holds only in-frame clones and misses some; the assay was immunoSEQ multiplex PCR. The profile shows approximately 420,000 clones, about 85% of them singletons. Sample: peripheral blood, taken in a trial of Ad26.COV2.S vaccine versus placebo. The TCR sequence derives from a person aged 18-65 years who received the Ad26.COV2.S COVID-19 vaccine or a placebo. The chain is built from TRBV5-1 and TRBJ2-7; D is perhaps TRBD1 (6 bases). The DNA of the CDR3 is TGCGCCAGCAGCTTGGGAGGGACATATTTCTACGAGCAGTACTTC. It is translated as CASSLGGTYFYEQYF.